The present T cell receptor (beta chain) was sequenced within a study of blood T cell repertoires in COVID-19 (dated by TCRdb to 2018 to 2021). For context, the study as a whole: Samples from collaborators originated in the United States, Italy and Spain and spanned both the acute and convalescent phases of COVID-19. The prospective study material was composed of cDNA or gDNA derived from T cells, B-cell-depleted T cells, or PBMCs. The samples were drawn from two sources: the first 160 participants of the ongoing ImmuneRACE study, and some 1,300 subjects contributed by 6 global collaborators. The repertoires were released in a freely available public database meant as a resource for research on the immune response to SARS-CoV-2. Deeply sampled blood TCRbeta repertoires from subjects exposed to, actively infected with, or recovered from COVID-19 were included in the dataset. Sample metadata almost always included a de-identified subject ID, COVID-19 status, age in years and sex. Where HLA class I and class II types were available, the types were taken from metadata supplied by the sample provider, not from assay-based typing. Here is what the overall study found, with its caveats: The quantity of clinical and demographic metadata differed by source and by participant and was supplied without curation.

This clone has only one observation. It lacks a known antigen. No much larger clonotype is one base removed from it; base qualities were not supplied. In Seattle, one collaborating source enrolled patients while the infection was active and tracked those patients longitudinally over the course of disease. Each collaborating institution followed its own protocols to collect whole blood in K2EDTA tubes. Collaborator samples were shipped for TCRbeta analysis as frozen whole blood, isolated PBMCs, or DNA extracted from either sample type. V and J are truncated by 5 bases and 3 bases respectively, leaving an intervening sequence of 14 bases. CDR3 length: 14 amino acids, cysteine to phenylalanine. This entry keeps only the CDR3 DNA: 42 bases, framed from base 1. In the germline V gene (reference sequence), CDR1 corresponds to SEHNR and CDR2 to FQNEAQ. TCRbeta CDR3 regions were amplified from genomic DNA using the immunoSEQ Assay, a bias-controlled multiplex PCR. The authors' analysis ran thus. Within the assay, amplification of reference gene primers was used to estimate how many nucleated cells each sample contained. To quantify the absolute abundance of each unique TCRbeta CDR3 rearrangement, sequence reads were collapsed and filtered. Productive Simpson clonality was computed per sample as the square root of Simpson's diversity index over productive rearrangements. TCRdb took this table from immuneACCESS and kept in-frame rearrangements with V and J called. Such tables lack part of the clones; where checked against another copy, unresolved V genes explain under half of the gap, and the rest is unexplained. V and J calls and clone size are copied from that table; D and trimming were computed from the DNA. In this sample the table shows hundreds of thousands of clones, 89% of which occur a single time. Approximately 3% of the sample is taken by the ten largest.

The clonotype originates from a woman younger than 45 with COVID-19, enrolled during active disease. The rearrangement joined TRBV7-9 to TRBJ2-7; no D gene can be assigned with confidence. Source material: peripheral blood. The nucleotides are TGTGCCAGCAGCCCAGCCGGGTCGTACTACGAGCAGTACTTC. It specifies CASSPAGSYYEQYF. Extended through the reference TRBV7-9 and TRBJ2-7 proteins, this CDR3 yields the full variable domain: DTGVSQNPRHKITKRGQNVTFRCDPISEHNRLYWYRQTLGQGPEFLTYFQNEAQLEKSRLLSDRFSAERPKGSFSTLEIQRTEQGDSAMYLCASSPAGSYYEQYFGPGTRLTVT.